This TCR beta chain was found in a study of blood T cell repertoires in COVID-19. Turning to the study itself: The study drew acute and convalescent COVID-19 samples from the United States, Italy and Spain. T cells, B-cell-depleted T cells, or PBMCs provided the cDNA or gDNA that served as material.

In the original analysis: Amplified reference gene primers provided the basis for estimating nucleated cell counts. Repertoires were generated with immunoSEQ multiplex PCR, while TCRdb's copy carries only in-frame clones and drops some. Clone size and V and J calls were adopted from that table, with D and trimming inferred from the DNA. The table has approximately 220,000 clones, 83% seen once; the top ten hold 2% to 3%. The V end was cut by 0 bases, the J end by 2 bases, with 14 bases between. The CDR3 consists of 16 residues. In germline, CDR1 is LGHNA, CDR2 YNFKEQ. The clonotype was recovered from a woman aged 40 to 55 with active or convalescent COVID-19. This rearrangement joins TRBV4-2 to TRBJ2-7, with D maybe TRBD1 (7 bases). Material for sequencing was peripheral blood. CDR3 amino acids: CASSQDWRGLAYEQYF. The CDR3 bases are TGTGCCAGCAGCCAAGATTGGAGGGGGCTTGCCTACGAGCAGTACTTC.